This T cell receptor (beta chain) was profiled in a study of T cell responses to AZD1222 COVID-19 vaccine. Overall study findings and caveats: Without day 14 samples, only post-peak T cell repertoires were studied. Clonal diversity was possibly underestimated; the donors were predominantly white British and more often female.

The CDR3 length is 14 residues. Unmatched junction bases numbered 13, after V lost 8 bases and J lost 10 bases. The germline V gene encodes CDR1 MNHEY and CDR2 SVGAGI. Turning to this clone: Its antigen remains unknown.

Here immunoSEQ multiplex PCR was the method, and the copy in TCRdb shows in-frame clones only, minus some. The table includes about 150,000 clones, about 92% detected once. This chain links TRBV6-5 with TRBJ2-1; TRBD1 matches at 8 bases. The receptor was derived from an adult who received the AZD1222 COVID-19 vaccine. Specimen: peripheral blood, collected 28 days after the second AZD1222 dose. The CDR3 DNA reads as TGTGCCAGCCGAGCCGGGACAGGACCCCAAGAGCAGTTCTTC. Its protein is CASRAGTGPQEQFF.